The 9 T cell receptor beta chains below come from one sample, sequenced in a study of beta chain features in type 1 diabetes. Expressed TCRB transcripts were sequenced, since all the RNA that had been isolated was reverse transcribed. Method: immunoSEQ multiplex PCR; TCRdb's copy keeps in-frame clones and lacks some. The sample carries just over 450,000 clones, approximately 30% recorded once. The material sequenced was naive CD4+ T cells from blood. The source is a man aged 18 to 29 in good health.

This chain uses TRBV4-1 with TRBJ2-1, with 9 bases fitting TRBD2. Unmatched junction bases numbered 4, after V lost 4 bases and J lost 0 bases. Germline CDR1 reads MGHRA; CDR2 reads YSYEKL. This CDR3 is 16 amino acids long. Here the CDR3 reads CASSLLAGVSYNEQFF. CDR3 coding DNA: TGCGCCAGCAGCCTCTTAGCGGGAGTCTCCTACAATGAGCAGTTCTTC.

This clone was counted only a few times. The rearrangement links TRBV12-5 to TRBJ2-2; D ambiguous. This CDR3 spans 12 amino acids. V was cut by 3 bases and J by 5 bases, with 4 bases left in between. Per germline, CDR1 LGHNT and CDR2 FRNRAP. For the CDR3, the DNA is TGTGCTAGTGGTTTTATGACCGGGGAGCTGTTTTTT. Amino acids: CASGFMTGELFF.

The chain links TRBV11-2 to TRBJ2-4, with TRBD1 matching over 11 bases. Germline V gene data show CDR1 as SGHAT and CDR2 as FQNNGV. V shed 0 bases, J shed 2 bases, and the junction held 6 bases outside the gene matches. This CDR3 is 18 amino acids long. The CDR3 loop is CASSLDLGQGATKNIQYF. CDR3 in DNA: TGTGCCAGCAGCTTAGATCTAGGACAGGGGGCTACCAAAAACATTCAGTACTTC.

This clone has just a few counts. The chain joins TRBV10-3 to TRBJ2-1; 9 bases agree with TRBD1. The CDR3 sequence is 14 residues long. Germline trimming cut 6 bases from V and 7 bases from J; bases unmatched to any gene: 7. The germline V gene has CDR1 ENHRY and CDR2 SYGVKD. The CDR3 region has the DNA TGTGCCATCAGGACCGGGACAGGGAGGAATGAGCAGTTCTTC. Translating it yields CAIRTGTGRNEQFF.

The chain recombines TRBV7-9 with TRBJ1-1; unclear D gene. Trimming stripped 1 base from V and 4 bases from J, with 10 bases between. The CDR3 spans 14 residues. Germline CDR1 reads SEHNR; CDR2 reads FQNEAQ (reference sequence). The chain's CDR3 is CASSLVADGTEAFF. Here the CDR3 DNA reads TGTGCCAGCAGCTTAGTCGCGGACGGCACTGAAGCTTTCTTT.

The gene calls are TRBV6-5 and TRBJ2-3, with a weak D call TRBD2 (5 bases). The V end was cut by 6 bases, the J end by 2 bases, with 9 bases between. This CDR3 is built from 13 residues. Germline V CDR1 and CDR2: MNHEY, SVGAGI. CDR3 amino acids: CASRPGITDTQYF. In DNA form, the CDR3 reads TGTGCCAGCAGGCCCGGGATCACAGATACGCAGTATTTT.

This clone was seen just once. V gene TRBV2 combines with J gene TRBJ2-1, with a possible D match to TRBD1 (6 bases). The CDR3 covers 13 residues. Between the trimmed V and J ends, which lost 8 bases and 7 bases, there was a span of 15 bases. Germline V gives CDR1 SNHLY, CDR2 FYNNEI. CDR3 residues: CASGGGPGNEQFF. The CDR3 DNA follows: TGTGCCAGCGGGGGCGGGCCTGGGAATGAGCAGTTCTTC.

The chain employs TRBV9 and TRBJ2-3; D is uncertain. Germline V gene data show CDR1 as SGDLS and CDR2 as YYNGEE. The CDR3 is 13 residues long. The germline V and J ends were trimmed by 4 bases and 2 bases, with 8 bases remaining between them. CDR3 region: CASSRANTDTQYF. In DNA, the CDR3 is TGTGCCAGCAGCCGAGCGAACACAGATACGCAGTATTTT.

The V gene is TRBV19, the J gene TRBJ2-7; D ambiguous. Between the trimmed V and J ends, which lost 5 bases and 2 bases, there was a span of 10 bases. Germline lookup yields CDR1 LNHDA and CDR2 SQIVND (reference sequence). The CDR3 contains 13 residues. The CDR3 DNA sequence: TGTGCCAGTAGTGGCAGGTCTACCTACGAGCAGTACTTC. It specifies CASSGRSTYEQYF.